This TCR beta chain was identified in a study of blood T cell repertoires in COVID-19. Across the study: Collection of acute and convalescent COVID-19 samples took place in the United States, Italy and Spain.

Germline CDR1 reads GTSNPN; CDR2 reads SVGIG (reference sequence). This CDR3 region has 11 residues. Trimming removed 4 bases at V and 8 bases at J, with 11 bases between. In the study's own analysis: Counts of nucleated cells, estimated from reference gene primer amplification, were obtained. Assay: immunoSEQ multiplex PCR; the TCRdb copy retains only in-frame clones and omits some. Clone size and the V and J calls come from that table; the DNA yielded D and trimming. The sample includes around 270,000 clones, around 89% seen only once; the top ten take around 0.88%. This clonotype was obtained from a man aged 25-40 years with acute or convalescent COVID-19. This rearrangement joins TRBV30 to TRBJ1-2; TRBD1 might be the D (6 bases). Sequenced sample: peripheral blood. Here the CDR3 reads CAWIGGGGYTF. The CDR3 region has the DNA TGTGCCTGGATTGGGGGCGGCGGCTACACCTTC.